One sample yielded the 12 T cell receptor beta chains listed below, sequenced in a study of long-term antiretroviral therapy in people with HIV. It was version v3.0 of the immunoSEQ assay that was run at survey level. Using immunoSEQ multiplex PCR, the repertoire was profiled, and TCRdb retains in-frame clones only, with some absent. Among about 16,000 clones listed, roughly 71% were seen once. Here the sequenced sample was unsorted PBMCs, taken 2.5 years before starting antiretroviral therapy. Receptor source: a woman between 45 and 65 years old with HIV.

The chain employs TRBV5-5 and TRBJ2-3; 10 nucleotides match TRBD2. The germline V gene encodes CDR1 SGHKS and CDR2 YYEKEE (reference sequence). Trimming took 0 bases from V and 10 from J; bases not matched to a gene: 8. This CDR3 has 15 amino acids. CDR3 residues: CASSLDKAGGRAQYF. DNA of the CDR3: TGTGCCAGCAGCTTGGATAAAGCGGGGGGGAGAGCGCAGTATTTT.

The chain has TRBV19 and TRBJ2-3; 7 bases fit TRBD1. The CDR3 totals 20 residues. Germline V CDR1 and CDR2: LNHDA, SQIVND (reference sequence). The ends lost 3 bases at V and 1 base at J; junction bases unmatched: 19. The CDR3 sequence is CASSIPPVATGRGRTDTQYF. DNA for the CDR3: TGTGCCAGTAGTATCCCCCCTGTAGCGACAGGGAGAGGACGCACAGATACGCAGTATTTT.

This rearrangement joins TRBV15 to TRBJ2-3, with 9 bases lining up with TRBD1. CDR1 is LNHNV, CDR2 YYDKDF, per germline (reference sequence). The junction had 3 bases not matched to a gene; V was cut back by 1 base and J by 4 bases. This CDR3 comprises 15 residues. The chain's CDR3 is CATSRGQGVADTQYF. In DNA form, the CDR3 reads TGTGCCACCAGCAGAGGACAGGGGGTTGCAGATACGCAGTATTTT.

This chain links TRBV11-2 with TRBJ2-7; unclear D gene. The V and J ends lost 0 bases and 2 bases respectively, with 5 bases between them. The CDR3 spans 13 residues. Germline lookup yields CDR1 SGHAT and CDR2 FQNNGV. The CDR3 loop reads CASSLEITYEQYV. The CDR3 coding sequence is TGTGCCAGCAGCTTAGAGATTACCTACGAGCAGTACGTC.

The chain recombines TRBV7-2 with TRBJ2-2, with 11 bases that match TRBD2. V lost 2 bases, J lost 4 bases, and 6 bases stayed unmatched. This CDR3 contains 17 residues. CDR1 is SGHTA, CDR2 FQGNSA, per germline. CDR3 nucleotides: TGTGCCAGCAGCTTATATCTTAGCGGGGGGGCCACCGGGGAGCTGTTTTTT. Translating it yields CASSLYLSGGATGELFF.

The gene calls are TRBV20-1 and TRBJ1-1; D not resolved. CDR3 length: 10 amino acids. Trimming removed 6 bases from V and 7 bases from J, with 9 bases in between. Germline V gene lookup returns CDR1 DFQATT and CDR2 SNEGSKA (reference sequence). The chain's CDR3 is CSARRSEAFF. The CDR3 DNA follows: TGCAGTGCCAGACGGAGTGAAGCTTTCTTT.

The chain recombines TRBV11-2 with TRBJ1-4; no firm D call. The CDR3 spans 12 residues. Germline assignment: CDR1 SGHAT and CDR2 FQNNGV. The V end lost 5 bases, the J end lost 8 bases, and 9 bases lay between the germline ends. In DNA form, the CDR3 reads TGTGCCAGCAGCCGTCCGGGGGAAAAACTGTTTTTT. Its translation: CASSRPGEKLFF.

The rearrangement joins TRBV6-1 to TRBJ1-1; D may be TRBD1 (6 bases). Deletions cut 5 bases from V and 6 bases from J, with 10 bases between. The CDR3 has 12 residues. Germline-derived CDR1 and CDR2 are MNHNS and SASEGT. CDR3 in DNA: TGTGCCAGCAGTAACAGGGAGGCTGAAGCTTTCTTT. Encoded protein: CASSNREAEAFF.

CDR3 sequence: CASRPGLATDTQYF. As DNA, the CDR3 is TGCGCCAGCAGACCGGGACTAGCGACAGATACGCAGTATTTT. The V call is TRBV10-2, the J call TRBJ2-3; 10 bases are shared with TRBD2. V dropped 6 bases and J dropped 3; count of bases not matched to a gene: 3. There are 14 residues in the CDR3. The germline V gene has CDR1 WSHSY and CDR2 SAAADI.

The chain's CDR3 is CASREGLAGGSEQFF. DNA of the CDR3: TGCGCCAGCAGGGAGGGACTAGCGGGGGGTTCTGAGCAGTTCTTC. V gene TRBV5-1 combines with J gene TRBJ2-1; TRBD2 matches 15 bases. Germline V CDR1 and CDR2: SGHRS, YFSETQ. This CDR3 has 15 amino acids. J was trimmed by 9 bases and V by 5 bases; bases with no gene match: 6.

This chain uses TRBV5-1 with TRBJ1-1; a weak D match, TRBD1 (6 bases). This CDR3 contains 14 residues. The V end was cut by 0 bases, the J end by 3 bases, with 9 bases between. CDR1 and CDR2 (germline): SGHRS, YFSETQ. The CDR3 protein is CASSLGQGYTEAFF. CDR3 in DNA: TGCGCCAGCAGCTTGGGGCAGGGGTACACTGAAGCTTTCTTT. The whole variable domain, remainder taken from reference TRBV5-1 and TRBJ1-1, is KAGVTQTPRYLIKTRGQQVTLSCSPISGHRSVSWYQQTPGQGLQFLFEYFSETQRNKGNFPGRFSGRQFSNSRSEMNVSTLELGDSALYLCASSLGQGYTEAFFGQGTRLTVV.

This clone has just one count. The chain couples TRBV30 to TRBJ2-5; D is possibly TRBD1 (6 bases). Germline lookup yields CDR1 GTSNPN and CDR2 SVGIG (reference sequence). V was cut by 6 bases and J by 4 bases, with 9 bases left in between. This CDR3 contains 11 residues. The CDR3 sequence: CACTGRETQYF. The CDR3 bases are TGTGCCTGTACAGGGCGAGAGACCCAGTACTTC.